This T cell receptor beta chain derives from a study of blood T cell repertoires in COVID-19. Original data processing: Estimates of nucleated cell counts were drawn from the amplification of reference gene primers. The method was immunoSEQ multiplex PCR; TCRdb's version includes in-frame clones alone and lacks a portion of them. D and trimming come from the DNA, and the V and J calls and clone size come from that table. The table shows 97,000 or so clones, with 82% occurring only once. This clone was found a few times. Germline values: CDR1 MNHEY, CDR2 SVGAGI. This CDR3 has 13 residues. V lost 6 bases to trimming and J lost 1 base, with 7 bases between them.

This TCR was recovered from a man between 65 and 79 years old with active or convalescent COVID-19. The sample comprised peripheral blood. The V gene is TRBV6-5, the J gene TRBJ1-5, with D uncertain. The CDR3 loop is CASRGTSNQPQHF. The CDR3, as DNA: TGTGCCAGCAGGGGCACGAGCAATCAGCCCCAGCATTTT.